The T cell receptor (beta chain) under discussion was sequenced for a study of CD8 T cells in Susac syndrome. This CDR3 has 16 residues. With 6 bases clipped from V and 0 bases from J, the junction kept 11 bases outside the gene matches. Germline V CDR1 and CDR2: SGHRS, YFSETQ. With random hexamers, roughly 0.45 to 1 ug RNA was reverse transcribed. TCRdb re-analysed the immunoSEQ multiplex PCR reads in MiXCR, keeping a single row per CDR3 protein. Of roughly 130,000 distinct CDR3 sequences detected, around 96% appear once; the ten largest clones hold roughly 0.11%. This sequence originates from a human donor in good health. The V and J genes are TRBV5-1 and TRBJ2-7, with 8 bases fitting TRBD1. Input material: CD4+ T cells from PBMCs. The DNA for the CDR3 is TGCGCCAGCAAGGACGGTCCGGGACAGGTCTCCTACGAGCAGTACTTC. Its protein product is CASKDGPGQVSYEQYF.